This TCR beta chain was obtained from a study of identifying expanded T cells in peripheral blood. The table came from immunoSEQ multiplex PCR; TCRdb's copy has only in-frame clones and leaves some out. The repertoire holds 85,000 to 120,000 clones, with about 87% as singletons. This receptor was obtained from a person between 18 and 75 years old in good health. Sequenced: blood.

Here the CDR3 reads CAAGDANEDEQFF. Here the CDR3 DNA reads TGTGCCGCAGGGGACGCGAATGAGGATGAGCAGTTCTTC. The genes are TRBV19 and TRBJ2-1; a possible D gene is TRBD1 (6 bases). The V gene's germline CDR1 is LNHDA and CDR2 SQIVND (reference sequence). Trimming cost V 11 bases and J 8 bases, with 19 bases left between them. This CDR3 is 13 amino acids long.